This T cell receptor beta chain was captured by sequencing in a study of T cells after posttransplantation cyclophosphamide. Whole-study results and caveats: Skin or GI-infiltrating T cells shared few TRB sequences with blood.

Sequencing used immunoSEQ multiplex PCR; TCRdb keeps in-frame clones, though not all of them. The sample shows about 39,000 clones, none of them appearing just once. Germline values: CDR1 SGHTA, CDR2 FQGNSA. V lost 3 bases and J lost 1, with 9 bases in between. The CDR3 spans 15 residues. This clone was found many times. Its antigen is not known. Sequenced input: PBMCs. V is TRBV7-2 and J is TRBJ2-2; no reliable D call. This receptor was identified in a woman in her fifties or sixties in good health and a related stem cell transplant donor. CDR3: CASSFLPQNTGELFF. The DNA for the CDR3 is TGTGCCAGCAGCTTTCTTCCACAGAACACCGGGGAGCTGTTTTTT.